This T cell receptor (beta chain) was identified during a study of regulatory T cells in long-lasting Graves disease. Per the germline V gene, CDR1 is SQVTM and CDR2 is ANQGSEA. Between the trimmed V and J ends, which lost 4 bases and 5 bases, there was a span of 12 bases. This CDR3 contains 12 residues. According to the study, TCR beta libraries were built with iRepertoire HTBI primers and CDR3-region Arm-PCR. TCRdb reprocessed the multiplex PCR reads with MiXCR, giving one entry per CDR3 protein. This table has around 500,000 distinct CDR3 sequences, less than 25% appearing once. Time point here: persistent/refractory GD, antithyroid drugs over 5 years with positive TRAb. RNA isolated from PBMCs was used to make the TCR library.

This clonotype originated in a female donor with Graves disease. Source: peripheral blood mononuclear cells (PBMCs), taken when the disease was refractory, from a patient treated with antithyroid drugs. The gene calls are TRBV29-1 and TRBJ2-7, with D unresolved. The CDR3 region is CSVAHGYNEQYF. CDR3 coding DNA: TGCAGCGTTGCCCATGGGTACAACGAGCAGTACTTC.